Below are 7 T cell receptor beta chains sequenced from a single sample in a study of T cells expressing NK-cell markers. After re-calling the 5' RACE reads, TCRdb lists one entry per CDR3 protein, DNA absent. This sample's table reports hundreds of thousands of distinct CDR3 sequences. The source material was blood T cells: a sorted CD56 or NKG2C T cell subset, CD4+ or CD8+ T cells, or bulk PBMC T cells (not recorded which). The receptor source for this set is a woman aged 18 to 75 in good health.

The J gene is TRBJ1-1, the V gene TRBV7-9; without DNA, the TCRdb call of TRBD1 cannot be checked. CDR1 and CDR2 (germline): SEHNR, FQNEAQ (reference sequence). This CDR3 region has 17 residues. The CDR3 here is CASSHTPGQGDRTEAFF.

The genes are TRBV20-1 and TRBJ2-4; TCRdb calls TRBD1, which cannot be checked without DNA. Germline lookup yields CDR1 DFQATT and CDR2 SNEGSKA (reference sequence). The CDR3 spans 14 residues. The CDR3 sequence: CSATGGVAKNIQYF.

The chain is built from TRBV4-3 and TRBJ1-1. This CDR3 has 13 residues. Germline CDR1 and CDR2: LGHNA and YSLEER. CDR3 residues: CASSQAQNTEAFF.

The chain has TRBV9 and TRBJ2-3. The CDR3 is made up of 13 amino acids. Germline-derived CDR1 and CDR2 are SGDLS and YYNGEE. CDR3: CASSVGAADTQYF. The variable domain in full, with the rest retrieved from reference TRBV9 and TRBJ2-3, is DSGVTQTPKHLITATGQRVTLRCSPRSGDLSVYWYQQSLDQGLQFLIQYYNGEERAKGNILERFSAQQFPDLHSELNLSSLELGDSALYFCASSVGAADTQYFGPGTRLTVL.

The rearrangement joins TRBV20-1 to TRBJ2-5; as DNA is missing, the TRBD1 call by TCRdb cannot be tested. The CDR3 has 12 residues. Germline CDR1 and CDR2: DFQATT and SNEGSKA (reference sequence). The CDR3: CSARTGVETQYF.

CDR3 protein: CASSLADSIYEQYF. V usage is TRBV7-9 and J usage is TRBJ2-7. Germline loops: CDR1 SEHNR, CDR2 FQNEAQ (reference sequence). This CDR3 is 14 amino acids long.

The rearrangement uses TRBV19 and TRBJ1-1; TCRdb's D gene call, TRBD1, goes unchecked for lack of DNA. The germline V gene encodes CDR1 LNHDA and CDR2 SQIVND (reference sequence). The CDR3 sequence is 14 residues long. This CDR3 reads CASRSTGGITEAFF.